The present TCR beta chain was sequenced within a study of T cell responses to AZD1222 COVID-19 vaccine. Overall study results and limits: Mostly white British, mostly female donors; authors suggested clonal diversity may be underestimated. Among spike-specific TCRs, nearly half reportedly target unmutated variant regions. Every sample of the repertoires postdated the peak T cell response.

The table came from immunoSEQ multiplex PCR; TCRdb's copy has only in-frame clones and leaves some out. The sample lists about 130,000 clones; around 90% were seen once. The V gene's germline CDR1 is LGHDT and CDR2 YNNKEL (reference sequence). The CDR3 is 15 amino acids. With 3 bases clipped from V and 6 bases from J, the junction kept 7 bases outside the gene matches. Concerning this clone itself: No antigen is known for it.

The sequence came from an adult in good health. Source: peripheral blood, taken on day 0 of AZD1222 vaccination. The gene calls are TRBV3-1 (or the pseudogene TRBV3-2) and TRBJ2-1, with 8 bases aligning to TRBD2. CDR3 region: CASSHSGTRPNEQFF. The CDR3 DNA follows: TGTGCCAGCAGCCATTCCGGGACTAGGCCCAATGAGCAGTTCTTC.